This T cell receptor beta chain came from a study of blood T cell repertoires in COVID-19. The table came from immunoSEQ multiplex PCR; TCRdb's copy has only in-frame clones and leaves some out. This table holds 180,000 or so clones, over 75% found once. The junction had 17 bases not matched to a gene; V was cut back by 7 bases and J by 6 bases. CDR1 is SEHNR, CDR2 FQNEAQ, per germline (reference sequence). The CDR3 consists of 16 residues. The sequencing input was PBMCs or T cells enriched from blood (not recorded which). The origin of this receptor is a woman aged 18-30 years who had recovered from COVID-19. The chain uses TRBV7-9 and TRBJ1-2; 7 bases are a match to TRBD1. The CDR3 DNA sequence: TGTGCCAGCATCCTTTCCGGGACAGTTTCCCGGGATGGCTACACCTTC. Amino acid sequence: CASILSGTVSRDGYTF.